The clone carrying this T cell receptor beta chain was observed a handful of times. A J-beta primer mix and a sample-barcoded 5' primer were used in a second PCR of about 6 to 12 cycles. TCRdb fed the 5' RACE reads into MiXCR, producing one record per CDR3 protein. The table has hundreds of thousands of distinct CDR3 sequences, roughly 24% seen once. Germline CDR1 is SGHTA and CDR2 is FQGTGA. CDR3 size: 13 residues. The junction had 3 bases not matched to a gene; V was cut back by 6 bases and J by 7 bases. These data belong to a study of blood T cells in healthy people across ages. The same sample was also used in a study of T cells of mothers and their children. From that report: Overlap in related mother-child pairs always slightly exceeded unrelated pairs, never significantly.

The sequence was collected from a boy younger than 18 in good health. The sample consisted of blood. This chain links TRBV7-3 with TRBJ2-2; the match to TRBD1 covers 9 bases. CDR3 residues: CASRQGAGGELFF. In nucleotides, the CDR3 is TGTGCCAGCAGACAGGGGGCCGGCGGGGAGCTGTTTTTT.